The next 15 T cell receptor beta chains were all read from a single sample in a study of blood T cells in healthy people across ages (dated by TCRdb to 2013 to 2016). The library was built by means of 5' RACE. Instrument used: Illumina HiSeq 2500. A second PCR of about 6 to 12 cycles was performed with a sample-barcoded 5' primer and a J-beta primer mix. Clones were called with MiXCR by TCRdb after fastp trimmed the public reads at Q25, and only in-frame beta chains were retained. Each entry merges the rows of one CDR3 protein and shows their most common DNA and genes. A total of hundreds of thousands of distinct CDR3 sequences appear in this sample, around 43% of them only once. The ten largest clones take up around 30% of the sample. Specimen: blood. These receptors originate from a man aged 80 or over in good health.

This clonotype was observed a few times. The chain employs TRBV11-2 and TRBJ2-7; D is perhaps TRBD1 or TRBD2 (5 bases each). The CDR3 loop spans 15 amino acids. Trimming left V 5 bases short and J 2 bases short, with 16 bases between. CDR1 is SGHAT and CDR2 is FQNNGV in the germline V gene. The DNA of the CDR3 is TGTGCCAGCAGCCGAACCGGGACGTCTACCTACGAGCAGTACTTC. This gives the protein CASSRTGTSTYEQYF.

This clonotype was seen only a few times. The chain couples TRBV20-1 to TRBJ2-3, with TRBD2 matching 9 bases. V shed 6 bases, J shed 4 bases, and the junction held 8 bases outside the gene matches. From germline, CDR1 is DFQATT and CDR2 SNEGSKA (reference sequence). The CDR3 has 14 residues. The CDR3 protein is CSARGGRGADTQYF. The CDR3 bases are TGCAGTGCCCGGGGCGGGAGGGGCGCAGATACGCAGTATTTT.

This clonotype was detected once. J is TRBJ2-3 and V is TRBV7-8; a possible D gene is TRBD2 (6 bases). Germline-derived CDR1 and CDR2 are SGHVS and FQNEAQ. The CDR3 has 15 residues. V was clipped by 1 base and J by 5 bases, with 13 bases between them. CDR3 loop: CASSLVASVGDTQYF. In DNA, the CDR3 is TGTGCCAGCAGCTTAGTGGCTAGCGTGGGAGATACGCAGTATTTT. Filled out from reference TRBV7-8 and TRBJ2-3, the complete variable domain reads GAGVSQSPRYKVAKRGQDVALRCDPISGHVSLFWYQQALGQGPEFLTYFQNEAQLDKSGLPSDRFFAERPEGSVSTLKIQRTQQEDSAVYLCASSLVASVGDTQYFGPGTRLTVL.

The chain joins TRBV19 to TRBJ1-6; no reliable D call. Germline CDR1 and CDR2: LNHDA and SQIVND (reference sequence). Trimming stripped 1 base from V and 0 bases from J, with 10 bases between. This CDR3 is built from 17 residues. The CDR3 loop reads CASSIAFQSSYNSPLHF. The CDR3 nucleotides read TGTGCCAGTAGTATAGCATTCCAGAGCTCCTATAATTCACCCCTCCACTTT.

Of note for this clonotype: A much larger clone lies a single base off, so this may be a read error. The rearrangement uses TRBV12-3 or TRBV12-4 and TRBJ2-7, with unresolved D. V shed 3 bases and J shed 12 bases, with 15 bases lying between them. This CDR3 comprises 12 residues. The CDR3 reads CASSLVLETLYF. The CDR3, as DNA: TGTGCCAGCAGTTTGGTTTTGGAGACCCTGTACTTC.

V usage is TRBV6-5 and J usage is TRBJ2-7; TRBD2 agrees at 10 bases. V was pared by 2 bases and J by 4 bases, with 11 bases of the junction left unmatched. Germline CDR1 and CDR2: MNHEY and SVGAGI. The CDR3 has 17 amino acids. The CDR3 DNA sequence: TGTGCCAGCAGTTACGGCAGCCCACTAGCGGGGAATTACGAGCAGTACTTC. Translating gives CASSYGSPLAGNYEQYF.

The chain recombines TRBV10-3 with TRBJ2-5; D assignment may be TRBD1 or TRBD2 (5 bases each). The length of the CDR3 is 16 residues. V shed 8 bases and J shed 2 bases, with 21 bases lying between them. The germline V gene has CDR1 ENHRY and CDR2 SYGVKD. CDR3 nucleotide sequence: TGTGCCATCGGCGAGTCATCAGGCAGGGAGCAAGAGACCCAGTACTTC. This gives the protein CAIGESSGREQETQYF.

This clonotype was picked up a small number of times. The chain employs TRBV7-2 and TRBJ1-1, with 9 bases fitting TRBD1. This CDR3 spans 15 amino acids. The junction had 8 bases not matched to a gene; V was cut back by 5 bases and J by 4 bases. CDR1 SGHTA and CDR2 FQGNSA come from the germline V gene. The CDR3 bases are TGTGCCAGCAGCGTAACGACAGGGGGGGGCACTGAAGCTTTCTTT. As protein: CASSVTTGGGTEAFF.

This clonotype occurred a few times. This rearrangement joins TRBV12-3 or TRBV12-4 to TRBJ1-1; no firm D call. Trimming shortened V by 3 bases and J by 10 bases, and 12 bases separated the two germline ends. This CDR3 spans 12 amino acids. Here the CDR3 DNA reads TGTGCCAGCAGTTTTTTGGGTCGCGGAGCTTTCTTT. Translation gives CASSFLGRGAFF.

This clonotype has just a few counts. This chain links TRBV2 with TRBJ1-2, with 9 bases identical to TRBD1. CDR1 SNHLY and CDR2 FYNNEI come from the germline V gene. The CDR3 extends over 13 amino acids. V was clipped by 6 bases and J by 8 bases; unmatched bases: 7. In DNA form, the CDR3 reads TGTGCCAGCAGATCACAGGGGGCTGGGGGCTACACCTTC. It yields the protein CASRSQGAGGYTF.

This chain links TRBV4-2 with TRBJ1-5; possible D gene TRBD1, 5 bases. V was shortened by 6 bases and J by 4 bases, with 13 bases between the two germline ends. Germline V gene data show CDR1 as LGHNA and CDR2 as YNFKEQ. The CDR3 spans 14 residues. CDR3 protein: CASSPLSGNQPQHF. The CDR3 nucleotides are TGTGCCAGCAGTCCCTTGTCAGGGAATCAGCCCCAGCATTTT.

The V gene is TRBV29-1, the J gene TRBJ2-1; 8 bases align to TRBD2. V shed 8 bases, J shed 4 bases, and the junction held 7 bases outside the gene matches. The CDR3 is 13 amino acids. From germline, CDR1 is SQVTM and CDR2 ANQGSEA. The CDR3 nucleotides are TGCAGCTCGGGACTAGAGGTTTACAATGAGCAGTTCTTC. It yields the protein CSSGLEVYNEQFF.

This clonotype was recorded a few times. The chain employs TRBV29-1 and TRBJ2-5; 14 bases align to TRBD2. Germline trimming cut 4 bases from V and 11 bases from J; bases unmatched to any gene: 9. The CDR3 runs to 14 residues. The V gene's germline CDR1 is SQVTM and CDR2 ANQGSEA. For the CDR3, the DNA is TGCAGCGTTGCGGGACTAGCGGGAGTAACTGAGCAGTACTTC. It encodes CSVAGLAGVTEQYF.

About this clonotype: One junction end does not reproduce the germline sequence, and a read error may be involved. V gene TRBV3-1 combines with J gene TRBJ2-1, with 9 bases fitting TRBD1. Per germline, CDR1 LGHDT and CDR2 YNNKEL (reference sequence). There are 17 residues in the CDR3. CDR3 in amino acids: CASSQARTGASFNEQFF. CDR3 nucleotide sequence: TGTGCCAGCAGCCAAGCAAGGACAGGGGCTTCCTTCAATGAGCAGTTCTTC.

The chain has TRBV30 and TRBJ1-4, with D possibly matching TRBD1 (6 bases). Germline values: CDR1 GTSNPN, CDR2 SVGIG (reference sequence). V dropped 0 bases and J dropped 7 bases, with 12 bases sitting between them. The CDR3 loop spans 14 amino acids. For the CDR3, the DNA is TGTGCCTGGAGTGTACAGGGATTGGTTGAAAAACTGTTTTTT. It encodes CAWSVQGLVEKLFF.